Listed here are 7 T cell receptor beta chains from one sample, sequenced in a study of T cell responses to AZD1222 COVID-19 vaccine. Sequenced by immunoSEQ multiplex PCR; TCRdb stores in-frame clones only, minus some. The data show about 100,000 clones, roughly 85% seen once. This sample comprised peripheral blood, obtained on day 0 of AZD1222 vaccination. Receptors were obtained from an adult in good health.

The V gene is TRBV5-5, the J gene TRBJ2-5; D is uncertain. This CDR3 has 14 amino acids. V gave up 0 bases and J gave up 2 bases, with 8 bases separating them. Germline lookup yields CDR1 SGHKS and CDR2 YYEKEE (reference sequence). The CDR3 loop reads CASSLAGTQETQYF. The CDR3 nucleotides are TGTGCCAGCAGCTTGGCTGGTACGCAAGAGACCCAGTACTTC.

The chain employs TRBV2 and TRBJ2-7, with 11 bases aligning to TRBD2. Looked up from germline, CDR1 is SNHLY and CDR2 is FYNNEI. V lost 8 bases and J lost 4; bases outside the gene matches: 7. The CDR3 totals 14 residues. In nucleotides, the CDR3 is TGTGCCAGCGAACTAGCGGGAGCGATTTACGAGCAGTACGTC. This translates into CASELAGAIYEQYV.

J is TRBJ1-5 and V is TRBV19; D is possibly TRBD1 (5 bases). The CDR3 spans 14 residues. Germline V gene sequence: CDR1 LNHDA, CDR2 SQIVND (reference sequence). With 3 bases removed from V and 5 bases from J, the gap between germline ends came to 11 bases. As DNA, the CDR3 is TGTGCCAGTAGTATGGCAGGGTCACATCAGCCCCAGCATTTT. It specifies CASSMAGSHQPQHF.

The rearrangement uses TRBV6-5 and TRBJ2-7, with D unclear. Deletions cut 6 bases from V and 5 bases from J, with 8 bases between. This CDR3 is 11 amino acids long. Germline CDR1 reads MNHEY; CDR2 reads SVGAGI. Here the CDR3 DNA reads TGTGCCAGCAGGGACCGTGACGAGCAGTACTTC. It yields the protein CASRDRDEQYF.

V is TRBV6-2 or TRBV6-3 and J is TRBJ2-1, with 9 bases that match TRBD1. Germline V lookup: CDR1 MNHEY, CDR2 SVGEGT. V lost 5 bases, J lost 10 bases, and 6 bases stayed unmatched. This CDR3 contains 13 residues. CDR3 DNA sequence: TGTGCCAGCAGTATCACCGGACAGGGGGAGCAGTTCTTC. Protein product: CASSITGQGEQFF.

This chain links TRBV2 with TRBJ1-1; unclear D gene. The CDR3 is made up of 13 amino acids. Germline loops: CDR1 SNHLY, CDR2 FYNNEI. Trimming cost V 7 bases and J 1 base, with 10 bases left between them. The CDR3 region is CASKVHKNTEAFF. The CDR3 DNA sequence: TGTGCCAGCAAAGTTCACAAGAACACTGAAGCTTTCTTT.

The chain has TRBV6-2 or TRBV6-3 and TRBJ1-2; D may be TRBD1 (6 bases). V was shortened by 6 bases and J by 6 bases, with 11 bases between the two germline ends. CDR3 length: 12 residues. Germline assignment: CDR1 MNHEY and CDR2 SVGEGT. CDR3 in DNA: TGTGCCAGCAGCGAGGGGGGACATGGCTACACCTTC. This sequence encodes CASSEGGHGYTF.